This T cell receptor beta chain was identified in a study of beta chain features in type 1 diabetes. Expressed TCRB transcripts were sequenced after all isolated RNA was converted to cDNA. Clones were read by immunoSEQ multiplex PCR, and TCRdb kept only the in-frame ones, dropping some. The sample lists about 620,000 clones, around 15% seen once, with 0.07% to 0.095% in the top ten. Trimming stripped 3 bases from V and 7 bases from J, with 14 bases between. This CDR3 is 13 amino acids long. Germline lookup yields CDR1 SGHRS and CDR2 YFSETQ. This clone was seen a few times. The clonotype was recovered from a man younger than 35 in good health. V is TRBV5-1 and J is TRBJ2-7; D possibly corresponds to TRBD1 (6 bases). Sequenced material: naive CD4+ T cells from blood. The CDR3 reads CASSSSTGWEQYF. CDR3 nucleotides: TGCGCCAGCAGCTCTTCGACAGGATGGGAGCAGTACTTC.